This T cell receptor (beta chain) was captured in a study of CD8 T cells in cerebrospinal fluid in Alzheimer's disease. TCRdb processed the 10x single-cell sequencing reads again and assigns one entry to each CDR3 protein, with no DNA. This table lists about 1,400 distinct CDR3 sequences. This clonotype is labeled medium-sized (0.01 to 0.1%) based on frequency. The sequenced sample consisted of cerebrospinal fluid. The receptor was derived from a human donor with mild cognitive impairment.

The CDR3 sequence is CASRPGTGGALQYF. The rearrangement uses TRBV6-2 or TRBV6-3 and TRBJ2-7; TCRdb proposes TRBD1, but this gene call is untestable without DNA. The CDR3 has 14 residues. Germline CDR1 and CDR2: MNHEY and SVGEGT.